The rows below give T cell receptor beta chains drawn from one sample of a study of OX40 agonist ivuxolimab in advanced cancers. Measured with immunoSEQ multiplex PCR; TCRdb has only the in-frame clones, and not every one. Altogether fewer than 90,000 clones are present, around 87% being singletons, with the ten largest covering 8%. The starting material was CD4+ or CD8+ T cells sorted from blood, obtained in a trial of the OX40 agonist ivuxolimab. The receptor source for this set is an adult with an advanced solid tumor such as melanoma, head and neck, liver or kidney cancer. The CDR3 runs from the conserved cysteine through the conserved F or W. D genes are given only for firm matches. Part of the rows lack a size; the others show once, few, many or a class for expanded clones.

size,D,J,V,DNA,CDR3
.,.,TRBJ1-1,TRBV6-6,TGTGCCAGCACGGGGACAAGAATGAACACTGAAGCTTTCTTT,CASTGTRMNTEAFF
.,.,TRBJ2-2,TRBV6-1,TGTGCCAGCAGTGAATATTTAGCTGGGACCGGGGAGCTGTTTTTT,CASSEYLAGTGELFF
.,.,TRBJ1-1,TRBV7-2,TGTGCCAGCGCATACGGACGGGACACTGAAGCTTTCTTT,CASAYGRDTEAFF
.,TRBD2,TRBJ2-7,TRBV28,TGTGCCAGCTGGTCGGGAGGTTCGTCCTCCTACGAGCAGTACTTC,CASWSGGSSSYEQYF
few,.,TRBJ1-1,TRBV7-8,TGTGCCAGCCGCCAGGGCGCGAACACTGAAGCTTTCTTT,CASRQGANTEAFF
.,.,TRBJ2-2,TRBV5-6,TGTGCCAGCAATCCGACGGGGGTCATCGGGGAGCTGTTTTTT,CASNPTGVIGELFF
.,.,TRBJ1-6,TRBV30,TGTGCCTGGAGTGTACTTGGGGGCAATAATTCACCCCTCCACTTT,CAWSVLGGNNSPLHF
.,.,TRBJ2-7,TRBV28,TGTGCCAGCAGTCCCCCCGGGACAAACTACGAGCAGTACTTC,CASSPPGTNYEQYF
.,TRBD1,TRBJ1-4,TRBV28,TGTGCCAGCAGTTCAGGGACAGCTTTTAATGAAAAACTGTTTTTT,CASSSGTAFNEKLFF
.,.,TRBJ1-4,TRBV2,TGTGCCAGCAGCCGGGACGGAGGTGAAAAACTGTTTTTT,CASSRDGGEKLFF
.,.,TRBJ1-5,TRBV6-1,TGTGCCAGCAGTTGGGGCAAGCACAATCAGCCCCAGCATTTT,CASSWGKHNQPQHF
.,.,TRBJ2-1,TRBV28,TGTGCCAGCAGGGTGTCATTCGGATCCGTAGTAGACGAGCAGTTCTTC,CASRVSFGSVVDEQFF
.,.,TRBJ2-7,TRBV7-3,TGTGCCAGCAGCTTAAGCGGGGCCAGCTCCTACGAGCAGTACTTC,CASSLSGASSYEQYF
.,TRBD1,TRBJ2-2,TRBV19,TGTGCCAGCAAACCGGGACAGGGGAACACCGGGGAGCTGTTTTTT,CASKPGQGNTGELFF
.,TRBD2,TRBJ2-1,TRBV27,TGTGCCAGCAACTCGTTGGGGGGGAGCTACAATGAGCAGTTCTTC,CASNSLGGSYNEQFF
.,.,TRBJ2-6,TRBV9,TGTGCCAGCAGCGTAGTAAGTCTTCGGGACACCCCGGCGGGGGCCAACGTCCTGACTTTC,CASSVVSLRDTPAGANVLTF
.,TRBD2,TRBJ2-1,TRBV11-2,TGTGCCAGCAGCCCCGGGACTAGCGGGAGGGAGAGCTCCTACAATGAGCAGTTCTTC,CASSPGTSGRESSYNEQFF
.,.,TRBJ2-7,TRBV5-1,TGCGCCAGCAGCAGGAGGCCAGGGCGGGGCGACGAGCAGTACTTC,CASSRRPGRGDEQYF
.,.,TRBJ2-7,TRBV7-2,TGTGCCAGCAGCAATCCCCTCGAGCAGTACTTC,CASSNPLEQYF
.,TRBD2,TRBJ2-7,TRBV18,TGTGCCAGCTCCTCCCTGGGGACTAGCGGTTCCTACGAGCAGTACTTC,CASSSLGTSGSYEQYF
.,TRBD1,TRBJ1-3,TRBV7-2,TGTGCCAGCAGCCGCGACAGGGTTAGCGTAAACACCATATATTTT,CASSRDRVSVNTIYF
.,.,TRBJ2-1,TRBV15,TGTGCCACCAGCAGAGATCCTAAGGCCCCATTTAGGAATGAGCAGTTCTTC,CATSRDPKAPFRNEQFF
once,.,TRBJ1-2,TRBV7-2,TGTGCCAGCAGCCTCTCCAGGGTCGAGGGCTACACCTTC,CASSLSRVEGYTF
.,TRBD2,TRBJ2-5,TRBV28,TGTGCCAGCAGTTTGGCCGGGACTACGAAAGAGACCCAGTACTTC,CASSLAGTTKETQYF
.,TRBD1,TRBJ2-7,TRBV5-1,TGCGCCAGCAGCGCCCGGACAGGGGTCCCCTACGAGCAGTACTTC,CASSARTGVPYEQYF
once,.,TRBJ1-1,TRBV7-8,TGTGCCAGCAGCCCCCTTACTGAAGCTTTCTTT,CASSPLTEAFF
.,TRBD2,TRBJ2-7,TRBV5-1,TGCGCCAGCAACCCGGGACTAGCGGGAGTGTACGAGCAGTACTTC,CASNPGLAGVYEQYF
many,TRBD1,TRBJ1-1,TRBV5-1,TGCGCCAGCAGCCGGACAGGGGCGGAGAGCACTGAAGCTTTCTTT,CASSRTGAESTEAFF
.,TRBD2,TRBJ2-7,TRBV28,TGTGCCAGCAGCCCCGGAGGGCTAGCGGACTACGAGCAGTACTTC,CASSPGGLADYEQYF
.,TRBD1,TRBJ1-5,TRBV7-9,TGTGCCAGCAGCTTAGCTCGAACCGGGACAGGCAATCAGCCCCAGCATTTT,CASSLARTGTGNQPQHF
few,.,TRBJ1-2,TRBV5-1,TGCGCCAGCAGCTCTACCCGGACACGGCCAGAGGGCTACACCTTC,CASSSTRTRPEGYTF